The entry below describes one T cell receptor (beta chain). Its antigen remains unidentified. At one end, the junction sequence differs from germline, possibly due to a read error. The data stem from a study of cytomegalovirus exposure and HLA in healthy donors. Study-level points and caveats: Later examination showed HLA-associated TCR beta chains had greater clonal expansion than equally common others. CMV serostatus was the only immune exposure information that was available. According to an earlier analysis, most TCR beta V segments yielded productive rearrangements about 90% or about 30% of the time.

PCR employed 60 Vbeta and 13 Jbeta primers. The repertoire was sequenced with immunoSEQ multiplex PCR; TCRdb's copy has only in-frame clones and lacks some. The repertoire holds roughly 200,000 clones, with roughly 68% as singletons. The clonotype originates from a woman aged 25 to 39 in good health and CMV-seronegative. The sample taken for sequencing was PBMCs.

CDR3 sequence (DNA): TGTTCCAGCAGCTTAGGGCGACTAGCGGGGTTCAGCTCCTACAATGAGCAGTTCTTC. It encodes CSSSLGRLAGFSSYNEQFF. The genes are TRBV7-9 and TRBJ2-1; TRBD2 aligns across 11 bases. Germline loops: CDR1 SEHNR, CDR2 FQNEAQ (reference sequence). The CDR3 is 19 amino acids.